The 30 T cell receptor beta chains below come from one sample, sequenced in a study of identical twins. TCRdb re-analysed the 5' RACE reads in MiXCR, keeping a single row per CDR3 protein. The table lists some 320,000 distinct CDR3 sequences, around an eighth of them singletons. The same specimen was also included in a second study, on yellow fever vaccine responses in identical twins.

The sequencing input was CD8+ T cells sorted from blood. The receptor source for this set is a young woman in good health.

The table lists this clonotype with many counts. The chain joins TRBV29-1 to TRBJ2-1; 10 bases map to TRBD2. Germline-derived CDR1 and CDR2 are SQVTM and ANQGSEA. The ends lost 0 bases at V and 2 bases at J; junction bases unmatched: 10. The length of the CDR3 is 18 residues. CDR3 in amino acids: CSVEEEIAGGPTYNEQFF. The DNA of the CDR3 is TGCAGCGTTGAAGAGGAAATAGCGGGAGGCCCCACCTACAATGAGCAGTTCTTC.

The J gene is TRBJ2-5, the V gene TRBV7-8; 8 positions agree with TRBD2. Germline CDR1 is SGHVS and CDR2 is FQNEAQ. V was clipped by 1 base and J by 2 bases; unmatched bases: 9. This CDR3 has 17 residues. The CDR3, as DNA: TGTGCCAGCAGCTTAGTTGAAGCGGGGGCTGGTCAAGAGACCCAGTACTTC. It codes for CASSLVEAGAGQETQYF.

The J gene is TRBJ2-5, the V gene TRBV10-3; no clear D gene. The V gene's germline CDR1 is ENHRY and CDR2 SYGVKD. Trimming shortened V by 2 bases and J by 1 base, and 5 bases separated the two germline ends. There are 13 residues in the CDR3. Here the CDR3 DNA reads TGTGCCATCAGTGAGGCGGTCCAAGAGACCCAGTACTTC. Amino acids: CAISEAVQETQYF.

This clonotype showed up just a few times. The chain combines TRBV7-9 with TRBJ1-1; no clear D gene. This CDR3 contains 13 residues. Germline V gene lookup returns CDR1 SEHNR and CDR2 FQNEAQ (reference sequence). The V and J ends lost 10 bases and 0 bases respectively, with 12 bases between them. Here the CDR3 DNA reads TGTGCCATCGCGGGCTCCATGAACACTGAAGCTTTCTTT. Translation: CAIAGSMNTEAFF.

The rearrangement joins TRBV7-9 to TRBJ2-1; D perhaps matches TRBD2 (5 bases). The CDR3 has 14 amino acids. V was shortened by 1 base and J by 8 bases, with 12 bases between the two germline ends. Germline V lookup: CDR1 SEHNR, CDR2 FQNEAQ (reference sequence). In DNA, the CDR3 is TGTGCCAGCAGCTTAGTGAGGGCAGATGATGAGCAGTTCTTC. This codes for CASSLVRADDEQFF.

The rearrangement joins TRBV20-1 to TRBJ2-5; TRBD2 agrees at 14 bases. This CDR3 has 17 amino acids. The germline V gene encodes CDR1 DFQATT and CDR2 SNEGSKA (reference sequence). CDR3 region: CCPEPWTSGRRQETQYF. The CDR3 DNA sequence: TGCTGTCCTGAACCTTGGACTAGCGGGAGGAGGCAAGAGACCCAGTACTTC.

The chain employs TRBV11-2 and TRBJ1-5; D not certain. The CDR3 spans 14 residues. Trimming took 2 bases from V and 1 from J, leaving 6 bases between them. CDR1 and CDR2 (germline): SGHAT, FQNNGV. CDR3 amino acids: CASSLFNSNQPQHF. The CDR3 region has the DNA TGTGCCAGCAGCTTATTTAACAGCAATCAGCCCCAGCATTTT.

The genes are TRBV5-5 and TRBJ2-2; 8 positions match TRBD1. This CDR3 is built from 13 residues. Germline V gives CDR1 SGHKS, CDR2 YYEKEE (reference sequence). Unmatched junction bases numbered 2, after V lost 4 bases and J lost 6 bases. The CDR3 coding sequence is TGTGCCAGCAGCGGCAGGGGGCCCGGGGAGCTGTTTTTT. This translates into CASSGRGPGELFF.

This clonotype has at least ten counts. The chain employs TRBV7-9 and TRBJ1-1; D is ambiguous. CDR3 length: 13 amino acids. With 1 base removed from V and 7 bases from J, the gap between germline ends came to 10 bases. Per the germline V gene, CDR1 is SEHNR and CDR2 is FQNEAQ (reference sequence). This chain's CDR3 is CASSLGSSGEAFF. The CDR3 DNA reads TGTGCCAGCAGCTTAGGGTCATCGGGTGAAGCTTTCTTT.

The sample holds a few counts of this clonotype. The genes are TRBV12-3 or TRBV12-4 and TRBJ2-7; D is unclear. V was clipped by 3 bases and J by 7 bases, with 10 bases between them. This CDR3 region has 12 residues. This CDR3 reads CASSFGQIEQYF. CDR3 coding DNA: TGTGCCAGCAGTTTCGGCCAAATAGAGCAGTACTTC.

There are a few counts of this clonotype. The J gene is TRBJ2-3, the V gene TRBV7-8; D is possibly TRBD1 (6 bases). Germline lookup yields CDR1 SGHVS and CDR2 FQNEAQ. The V gene lost 1 base and the J gene lost 2 bases, with 10 bases spanning the gap. The length of the CDR3 is 15 residues. The CDR3 DNA reads as TGTGCCAGCAGCTTAGACAGGGTCAACACAGATACGCAGTATTTT. Translating gives CASSLDRVNTDTQYF. The variable domain in full, completed from reference TRBV7-8 and TRBJ2-3, reads GAGVSQSPRYKVAKRGQDVALRCDPISGHVSLFWYQQALGQGPEFLTYFQNEAQLDKSGLPSDRFFAERPEGSVSTLKIQRTQQEDSAVYLCASSLDRVNTDTQYFGPGTRLTVL.

In its sample, this clonotype was seen a few times. The chain joins TRBV5-4 to TRBJ2-7, with 8 bases lining up with TRBD2. CDR1 is SGHNT and CDR2 is YYREEE in the germline V gene (reference sequence). V shed 4 bases, J shed 0 bases, and the junction held 6 bases outside the gene matches. The CDR3 loop spans 15 amino acids. The CDR3 bases are TGTGCCAGCAGCCGAGCGGGAGCTTCCTCCTACGAGCAGTACTTC. This codes for CASSRAGASSYEQYF.

This clonotype was seen just once. This chain joins TRBV7-9 and TRBJ2-7; D ambiguous. Trimming stripped 1 base from V and 3 bases from J, with 13 bases between. Germline V gives CDR1 SEHNR, CDR2 FQNEAQ (reference sequence). The CDR3 has 15 residues. The DNA of the CDR3 is TGTGCCAGCAGCTTAGGCGTGGAAGCTAGCTACGAGCAGTACTTC. This translates into CASSLGVEASYEQYF.

The sample holds a few counts of this clonotype. The J gene is TRBJ2-2, the V gene TRBV4-1; TRBD1 is a possible D gene (6 bases). The CDR3 spans 16 residues. V lost 2 bases, J lost 3 bases, and 13 bases lay in between. CDR1 and CDR2 from the germline V gene are MGHRA and YSYEKL. The CDR3 region has the DNA TGCGCCAGCAGCCAAACAGGGATATGGTACACCGGGGAGCTGTTTTTT. Amino acid sequence: CASSQTGIWYTGELFF.

CDR3 sequence: CASSFTGGEAFF. In nucleotides, the CDR3 is TGTGCCAGCAGTTTTACAGGGGGTGAAGCTTTCTTT. The J gene is TRBJ1-1, the V gene TRBV6-6, with 8 positions matching TRBD1. This CDR3 spans 12 amino acids. Germline values: CDR1 MNHNY, CDR2 SVGAGI (reference sequence). V shed 4 bases and J 7 bases; nucleotides not matched to a gene: 2.

This clonotype showed up just a few times. The rearrangement uses TRBV10-1 and TRBJ2-1; 10 bases align to TRBD2. Trimming at V came to 3 bases and at J to 9 bases, leaving 8 bases not matched to a gene. CDR1 is WNHNN, CDR2 SYGVQD, per germline (reference sequence). The length of the CDR3 is 15 residues. CDR3 amino acids: CASSDSVAGGFEQFF. CDR3 coding DNA: TGCGCCAGCAGTGACTCTGTAGCGGGGGGATTTGAGCAGTTCTTC.

V usage is TRBV6-1 and J usage is TRBJ2-5; 8 nucleotides line up with TRBD1. The CDR3 spans 16 residues. Germline V lookup: CDR1 MNHNS, CDR2 SASEGT. Germline trimming cut 5 bases from V and 4 bases from J; bases unmatched to any gene: 12. CDR3 sequence (DNA): TGTGCCAGCAGTAAATGGACAGGGAAGAGTATAGAGACCCAGTACTTC. Encoded protein: CASSKWTGKSIETQYF.

V usage is TRBV7-6 and J usage is TRBJ2-7; tentatively, D is TRBD1 (6 bases). The V and J ends lost 4 bases and 6 bases respectively, with 10 bases between them. CDR1 SGHVS and CDR2 FNYEAQ come from the germline V gene. The CDR3 runs 12 residues. In DNA, the CDR3 is TGTGCCAGCAGCTCAACAGGGACCGAGCAGTACTTC. Protein sequence: CASSSTGTEQYF.

This chain joins TRBV9 and TRBJ2-5; D is unresolved. Germline-derived CDR1 and CDR2 are SGDLS and YYNGEE. V lost 0 bases to trimming and J lost 0 bases, with 9 bases between them. This CDR3 is 15 amino acids long. Here the CDR3 DNA reads TGTGCCAGCAGCGTAGGGATAGACTACCAAGAGACCCAGTACTTC. Translation: CASSVGIDYQETQYF.

In this sample, this clonotype turned up many times. The chain couples TRBV3-1 to TRBJ2-7; no clear D. Deletions cut 4 bases from V and 2 bases from J, with 12 bases between. Germline V gene lookup returns CDR1 LGHDT and CDR2 YNNKEL (reference sequence). The CDR3 totals 14 residues. Here the CDR3 reads CASSPRHLPYEQYF. Written as DNA, the CDR3 is TGTGCCAGCAGCCCACGACATCTACCCTACGAGCAGTACTTC.

The genes are TRBV2 and TRBJ2-7; D is perhaps TRBD2 (5 bases). CDR1 and CDR2 (germline): SNHLY, FYNNEI. This CDR3 region has 12 residues. V shed 7 bases and J shed 3 bases, with 10 bases lying between them. The CDR3 sequence: CASTSSYYEQYF. As DNA, the CDR3 is TGTGCCAGCACTAGCAGTTACTACGAGCAGTACTTC.

This clonotype showed up just a few times. The chain links TRBV12-3 or TRBV12-4 to TRBJ2-5; 7 bases map to TRBD2. The CDR3 has 14 amino acids. The ends lost 6 bases at V and 5 bases at J; junction bases unmatched: 9. The CDR3 loop is CASSLGGEGETQYF. CDR3 bases: TGTGCCAGCAGCCTGGGGGGGGAAGGGGAGACCCAGTACTTC.

This clonotype was counted ten times or more. The gene calls are TRBV28 and TRBJ2-1; TRBD1 might be the D (6 bases). The CDR3 covers 15 residues. V shed 10 bases and J shed 6 bases, with 22 bases lying between them. CDR1 is MDHEN, CDR2 SYDVKM, per germline. The CDR3 is CATDPAGTSINEQFF. The DNA of the CDR3 is TGTGCCACCGACCCCGCCGGGACAAGTATCAATGAGCAGTTCTTC. The full variable domain, its missing parts supplied by reference TRBV28 and TRBJ2-1, is DVKVTQSSRYLVKRTGEKVFLECVQDMDHENMFWYRQDPGLGLRLIYFSYDVKMKEKGDIPEGYSVSREKKERFSLILESASTNQTSMYLCATDPAGTSINEQFFGPGTRLTVL.

Ten or more counts support this clonotype. This chain joins TRBV5-1 and TRBJ2-7, with TRBD1 as a possible D gene (6 bases). V was cut by 1 base and J by 6 bases, with 11 bases left in between. This CDR3 has 13 amino acids. CDR1 and CDR2 from the germline V gene are SGHRS and YFSETQ. The CDR3: CASSLWGLGEQYV. The CDR3 DNA is TGCGCCAGCAGCTTGTGGGGGCTCGGCGAGCAGTACGTC.

This chain joins TRBV28 and TRBJ2-7; 13 positions match TRBD2. Germline CDR1 reads MDHEN; CDR2 reads SYDVKM. After removal of 6 bases from V and 2 bases from J, the junction contained 19 bases not matched to a gene. The CDR3 contains 20 residues. Here the CDR3 reads CASRSFSGTSGILTPYEQYF. In DNA, the CDR3 is TGTGCCAGCAGGTCCTTTAGTGGGACTAGCGGGATTTTGACCCCCTACGAGCAGTACTTC.

The chain uses TRBV5-5 and TRBJ1-2, with no clear D. CDR3 length equals 17 residues. CDR1 is SGHKS and CDR2 is YYEKEE in the germline V gene (reference sequence). Trimming left V 0 bases short and J 5 bases short, with 20 bases between. DNA for the CDR3: TGTGCCAGCAGCTTGGTTAGCCCTTACCCCCTATATTATGGCTACACCTTC. Its protein product is CASSLVSPYPLYYGYTF.

CDR3 sequence reads: CASSQDLWTYRNEQFF. CDR3 in DNA: TGTGCCAGCAGCCAAGATCTCTGGACTTATAGGAATGAGCAGTTCTTC. V usage is TRBV14 and J usage is TRBJ2-1; maybe TRBD2 (5 bases). CDR3 length: 16 amino acids. V lost 0 bases and J 7 bases, leaving 16 bases between the germline ends. Per the germline V gene, CDR1 is SGHDN and CDR2 is FVKESK.

Only a few counts were recorded for this clonotype. The chain combines TRBV7-6 with TRBJ2-2, with 9 bases matching TRBD1. The germline CDR1 and CDR2 sequences are SGHVS and FNYEAQ. The trim removed 1 base at V and 2 bases at J, leaving 8 bases unmatched. The CDR3 totals 18 residues. This chain's CDR3 is CASSLDAMGQGNTGELFF. CDR3 nucleotides: TGTGCCAGCAGCTTAGATGCCATGGGACAGGGAAACACCGGGGAGCTGTTTTTT.

In this sample, this clonotype turned up many times. J is TRBJ1-1 and V is TRBV11-3; 8 bases are shared with TRBD1. Germline trimming cut 6 bases from V and 6 bases from J; bases unmatched to any gene: 9. This CDR3 contains 14 residues. Germline values: CDR1 SGHNT, CDR2 YENEEA. CDR3 amino acids: CASRSGQGGPEAFF. In DNA form, the CDR3 reads TGTGCCAGCAGATCTGGACAGGGAGGGCCTGAAGCTTTCTTT.

This clonotype was seen a few times. This sequence joins TRBV20-1 and TRBJ1-1; no reliable D call. This CDR3 is built from 13 residues. Germline lookup yields CDR1 DFQATT and CDR2 SNEGSKA (reference sequence). V was shortened by 6 bases and J by 0 bases, with 11 bases between the two germline ends. Here the CDR3 DNA reads TGCAGTGCAGAGGGTGATCTGAACACTGAAGCTTTCTTT. This gives the protein CSAEGDLNTEAFF.